The next 9 T cell receptor beta chains were all read from a single sample in a study of blood T cell repertoires in COVID-19. Method: immunoSEQ multiplex PCR; TCRdb's copy keeps in-frame clones and lacks some. This sample carries about 170,000 clones, approximately 86% of them seen once, and the ten largest clones take less than 3.5%. Specimen: peripheral blood. The receptor set was obtained from a man between 65 and 80 years old with acute or convalescent COVID-19.

The chain links TRBV6-5 to TRBJ2-7, with 7 bases identical to TRBD1. The CDR3 is made up of 13 amino acids. Germline CDR1 reads MNHEY; CDR2 reads SVGAGI. With V trimmed by 10 bases and J by 8 bases, 14 bases remained unmatched. The CDR3 sequence: CATTDRAYDKQYF. In DNA form, the CDR3 reads TGTGCCACCACCGACAGGGCCTACGATAAGCAGTACTTC.

For the CDR3, the DNA is TGTGCCAGCTCACCACCGGGGCGCGGGGCTGAAGCTTTCTTT. The encoded protein is CASSPPGRGAEAFF. V and J are TRBV18 and TRBJ1-1, with D possibly matching TRBD1 (5 bases). V dropped 0 bases and J dropped 6 bases, with 11 bases sitting between them. The CDR3 spans 14 residues. CDR1 and CDR2 from the germline V gene are KGHSH and LQKENI.

CDR3 sequence reads: CASSYGRAATEAFF. The CDR3 region has the DNA TGTGCCAGCAGTTACGGCAGGGCGGCCACTGAAGCTTTCTTT. V usage is TRBV6-2 or TRBV6-3 and J usage is TRBJ1-1, with D tentatively TRBD1 (5 bases). Trimming took off 2 bases at V and 4 bases at J, with 11 bases between the two ends. This CDR3 region has 14 residues. Germline CDR1 is MNHEY and CDR2 is SVGEGT.

This clone has only one observation. The gene calls are TRBV7-6 and TRBJ2-7, with a weak D call TRBD1 (5 bases). The CDR3 runs 15 residues. V gave up 6 bases and J gave up 7 bases, with 22 bases separating them. Germline V gives CDR1 SGHVS, CDR2 FNYEAQ. The CDR3 nucleotides are TGTGCCAGCAGTTCAGGGTGGACACACAAGGAAGAGCAGTACTTC. Amino acid sequence: CASSSGWTHKEEQYF.

A note on this clone: The junction and the germline gene differ at one end; a read error may be behind it. CDR3 in amino acids: CASSAGTGILRRNF. In DNA, the CDR3 is TGTGCCAGCAGCGCCGGGACAGGGATTCTAAGGCGGAACTTC. The V gene is TRBV16, the J gene TRBJ2-4; 9 bases fit TRBD1. The CDR3 runs 14 residues. In germline, CDR1 is KGHSY, CDR2 FQNENV.

This clone was seen more than once but under ten times. The chain carries TRBV7-9 and TRBJ2-7; D is perhaps TRBD2 (6 bases). Trimming stripped 5 bases from V and 6 bases from J, with 17 bases between. This CDR3 comprises 14 residues. The germline V gene has CDR1 SEHNR and CDR2 FQNEAQ (reference sequence). The CDR3 protein is CASSHRAGSGEQYF. The DNA for the CDR3 is TGTGCCAGCAGCCACCGGGCGGGGTCTGGCGAGCAGTACTTC.

This clone appeared once. The chain joins TRBV2 to TRBJ1-1; 7 bases match TRBD1. Per the germline V gene, CDR1 is SNHLY and CDR2 is FYNNEI. CDR3 length equals 12 residues. The V and J ends lost 7 bases and 5 bases, in that order; junction bases with no gene match: 4. In DNA form, the CDR3 reads TGTGCCAGCATCCCAGGGGGAACTGAAGCTTTCTTT. It encodes CASIPGGTEAFF.

The chain couples TRBV6-5 to TRBJ2-1, with 9 bases fitting TRBD2. There are 15 residues in the CDR3. The germline gives CDR1 MNHEY, CDR2 SVGAGI. The J segment lost 2 bases and the V segment lost 5 bases, leaving 4 bases of the junction unmatched. The CDR3 DNA follows: TGTGCCAGCAGTCCCGGGACTAGCCCCTACAATGAGCAGTTCTTC. This translates into CASSPGTSPYNEQFF.

This clone was counted a few times. This rearrangement joins TRBV5-6 to TRBJ2-7, with a tentative D call TRBD2 (5 bases). There are 13 residues in the CDR3. The V gene lost 4 bases and the J gene lost 7 bases, with 15 bases spanning the gap. Germline V gene data show CDR1 as SGHDT and CDR2 as YYEEEE. The DNA for the CDR3 is TGTGCCAGCAGCCGACTATTGAGCACAGAGCAGTACTTC. Its translation is CASSRLLSTEQYF.